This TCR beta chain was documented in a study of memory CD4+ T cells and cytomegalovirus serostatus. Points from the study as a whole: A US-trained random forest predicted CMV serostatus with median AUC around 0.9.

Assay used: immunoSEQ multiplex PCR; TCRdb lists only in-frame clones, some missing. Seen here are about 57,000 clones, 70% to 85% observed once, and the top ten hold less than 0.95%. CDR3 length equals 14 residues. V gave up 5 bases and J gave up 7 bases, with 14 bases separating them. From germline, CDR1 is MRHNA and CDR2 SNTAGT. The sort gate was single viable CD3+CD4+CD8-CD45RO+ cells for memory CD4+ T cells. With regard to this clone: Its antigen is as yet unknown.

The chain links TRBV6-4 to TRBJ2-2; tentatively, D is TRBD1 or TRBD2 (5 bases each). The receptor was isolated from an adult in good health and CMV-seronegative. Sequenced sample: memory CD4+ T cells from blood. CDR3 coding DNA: TGTGCCAGCAGTACCTCTGAGGGGAACGGGGAGCTGTTTTTT. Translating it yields CASSTSEGNGELFF.